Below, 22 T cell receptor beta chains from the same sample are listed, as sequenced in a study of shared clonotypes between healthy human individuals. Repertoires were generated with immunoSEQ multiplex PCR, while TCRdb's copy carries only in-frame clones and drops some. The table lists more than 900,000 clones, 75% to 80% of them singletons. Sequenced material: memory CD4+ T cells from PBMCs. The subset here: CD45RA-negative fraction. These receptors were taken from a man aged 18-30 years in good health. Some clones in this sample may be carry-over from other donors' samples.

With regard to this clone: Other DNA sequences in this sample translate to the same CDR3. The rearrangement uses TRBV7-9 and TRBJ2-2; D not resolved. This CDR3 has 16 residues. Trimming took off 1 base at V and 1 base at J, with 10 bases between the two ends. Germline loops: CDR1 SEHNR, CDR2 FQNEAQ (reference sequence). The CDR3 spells CASSLGLAENTGELFF. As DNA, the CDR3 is TGTGCCAGCAGCTTAGGACTGGCGGAGAACACCGGGGAGCTGTTTTTT.

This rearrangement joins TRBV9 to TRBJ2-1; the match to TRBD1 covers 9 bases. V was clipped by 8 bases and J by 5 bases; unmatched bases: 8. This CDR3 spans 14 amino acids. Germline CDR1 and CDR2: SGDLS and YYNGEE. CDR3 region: CASGAGTGNNEQFF. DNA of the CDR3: TGTGCCAGTGGGGCCGGGACAGGGAACAATGAGCAGTTCTTC. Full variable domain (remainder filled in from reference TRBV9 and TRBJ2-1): DSGVTQTPKHLITATGQRVTLRCSPRSGDLSVYWYQQSLDQGLQFLIQYYNGEERAKGNILERFSAQQFPDLHSELNLSSLELGDSALYFCASGAGTGNNEQFFGPGTRLTVL.

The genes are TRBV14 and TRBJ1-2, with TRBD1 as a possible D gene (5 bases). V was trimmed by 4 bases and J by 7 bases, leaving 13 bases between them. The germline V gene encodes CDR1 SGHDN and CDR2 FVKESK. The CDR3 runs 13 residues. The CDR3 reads CASSLGQGRGYTF. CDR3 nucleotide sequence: TGTGCCAGCAGCCTCGGGCAGGGCCGTGGCTACACCTTC.

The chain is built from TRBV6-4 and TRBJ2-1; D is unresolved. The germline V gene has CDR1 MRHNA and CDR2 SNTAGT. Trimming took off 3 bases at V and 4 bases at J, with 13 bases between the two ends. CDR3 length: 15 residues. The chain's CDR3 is CASSETSRMYNEQFF. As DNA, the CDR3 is TGTGCCAGCAGTGAAACCAGCCGCATGTACAATGAGCAGTTCTTC.

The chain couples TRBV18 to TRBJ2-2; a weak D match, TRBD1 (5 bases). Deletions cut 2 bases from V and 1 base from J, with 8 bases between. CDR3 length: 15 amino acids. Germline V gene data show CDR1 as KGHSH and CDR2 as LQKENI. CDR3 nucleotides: TGTGCCAGCTCACCAATAACAGGGAACACCGGGGAGCTGTTTTTT. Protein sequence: CASSPITGNTGELFF.

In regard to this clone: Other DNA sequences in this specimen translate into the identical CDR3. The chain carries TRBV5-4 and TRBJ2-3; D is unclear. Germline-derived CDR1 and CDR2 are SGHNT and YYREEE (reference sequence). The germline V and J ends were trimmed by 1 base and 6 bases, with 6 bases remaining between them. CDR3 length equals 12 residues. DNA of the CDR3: TGTGCCAGCAGCTTGTCGGGTGATACGCAGTATTTT. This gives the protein CASSLSGDTQYF.

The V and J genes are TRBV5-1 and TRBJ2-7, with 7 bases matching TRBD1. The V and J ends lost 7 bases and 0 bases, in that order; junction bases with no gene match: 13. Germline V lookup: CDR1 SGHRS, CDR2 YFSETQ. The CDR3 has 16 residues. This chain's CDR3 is CASGPGQPSSSYEQYF. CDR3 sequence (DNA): TGCGCCAGCGGACCGGGACAGCCGTCGTCCTCCTACGAGCAGTACTTC.

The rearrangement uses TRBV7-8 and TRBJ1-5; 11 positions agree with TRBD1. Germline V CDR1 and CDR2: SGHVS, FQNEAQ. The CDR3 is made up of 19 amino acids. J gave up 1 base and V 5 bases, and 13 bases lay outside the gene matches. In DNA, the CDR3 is TGTGCCAGCAGCCGAAGAGGGACAGGGGGGTACCTGAGCAATCAGCCCCAGCATTTT. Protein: CASSRRGTGGYLSNQPQHF.

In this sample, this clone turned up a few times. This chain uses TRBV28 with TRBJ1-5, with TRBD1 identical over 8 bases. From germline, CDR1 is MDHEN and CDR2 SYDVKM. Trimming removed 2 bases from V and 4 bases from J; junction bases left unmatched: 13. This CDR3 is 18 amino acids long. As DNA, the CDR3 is TGTGCCAGCAGTTTAACCCTATATCGACAGGGGTCGAATCAGCCCCAGCATTTT. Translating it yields CASSLTLYRQGSNQPQHF.

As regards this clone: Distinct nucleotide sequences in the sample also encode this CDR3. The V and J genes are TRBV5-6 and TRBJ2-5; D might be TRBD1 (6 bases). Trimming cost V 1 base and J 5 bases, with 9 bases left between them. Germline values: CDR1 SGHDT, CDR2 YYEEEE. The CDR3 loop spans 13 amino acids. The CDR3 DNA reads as TGTGCCAGCAGCTTGTCAGGGGCGGAGACCCAGTACTTC. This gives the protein CASSLSGAETQYF.

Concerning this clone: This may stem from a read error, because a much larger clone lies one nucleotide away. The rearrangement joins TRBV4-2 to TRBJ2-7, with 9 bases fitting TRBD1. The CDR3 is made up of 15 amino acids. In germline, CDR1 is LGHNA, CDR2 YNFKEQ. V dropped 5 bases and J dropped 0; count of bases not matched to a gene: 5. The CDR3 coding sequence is TGTGCCAGCAGCTTCTGGACAGGGGACTCCTACGAGCAGTACTTC. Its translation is CASSFWTGDSYEQYF.

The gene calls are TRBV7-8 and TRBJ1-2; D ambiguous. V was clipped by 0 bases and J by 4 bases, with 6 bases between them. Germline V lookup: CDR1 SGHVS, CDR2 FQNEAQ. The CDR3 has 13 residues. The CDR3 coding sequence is TGTGCCAGCAGCTTAGCATCAACCTATGGCTACACCTTC. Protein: CASSLASTYGYTF.

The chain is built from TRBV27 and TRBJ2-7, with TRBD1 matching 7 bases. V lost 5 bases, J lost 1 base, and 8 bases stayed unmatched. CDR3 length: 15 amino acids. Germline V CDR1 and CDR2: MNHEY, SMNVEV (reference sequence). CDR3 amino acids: CASSPYGTASYEQYF. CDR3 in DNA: TGTGCCAGCAGTCCATACGGGACAGCATCCTACGAGCAGTACTTC.

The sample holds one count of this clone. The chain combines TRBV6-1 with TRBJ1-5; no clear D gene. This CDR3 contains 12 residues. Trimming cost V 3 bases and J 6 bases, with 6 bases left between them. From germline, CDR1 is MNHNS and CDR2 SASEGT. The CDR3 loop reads CASSDRSQPQHF. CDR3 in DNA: TGTGCCAGCAGTGACCGGAGTCAGCCCCAGCATTTT.

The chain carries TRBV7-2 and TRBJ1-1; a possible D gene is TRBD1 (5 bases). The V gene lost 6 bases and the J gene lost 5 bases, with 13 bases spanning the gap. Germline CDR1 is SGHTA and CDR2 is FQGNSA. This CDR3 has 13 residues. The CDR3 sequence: CASRTDRFTEAFF. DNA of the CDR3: TGTGCCAGCAGGACTGACAGATTTACTGAAGCTTTCTTT.

The CDR3 here is CASSPGLAAQEQFF. DNA for the CDR3: TGTGCCAGCAGCCCCGGACTAGCGGCGCAGGAGCAGTTCTTC. The chain has TRBV28 and TRBJ2-1; 10 nucleotides match TRBD2. The CDR3 runs to 14 residues. Germline V CDR1 and CDR2: MDHEN, SYDVKM. The junction had 9 bases not matched to a gene; V was cut back by 6 bases and J by 10 bases.

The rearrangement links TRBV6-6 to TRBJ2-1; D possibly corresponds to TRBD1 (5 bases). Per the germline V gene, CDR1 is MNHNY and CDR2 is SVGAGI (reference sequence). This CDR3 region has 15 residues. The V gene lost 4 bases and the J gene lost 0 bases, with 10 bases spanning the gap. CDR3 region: CASSFTDISYNEQFF. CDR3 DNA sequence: TGTGCCAGCAGTTTCACGGACATCTCCTACAATGAGCAGTTCTTC.

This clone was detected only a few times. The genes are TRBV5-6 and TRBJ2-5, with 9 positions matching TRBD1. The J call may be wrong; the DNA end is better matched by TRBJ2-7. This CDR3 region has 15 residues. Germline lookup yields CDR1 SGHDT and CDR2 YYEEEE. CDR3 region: CASSLQGALSYEQYF. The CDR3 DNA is TGTGCCAGCAGCTTACAGGGGGCTCTCTCCTACGAGCAGTACTTC.

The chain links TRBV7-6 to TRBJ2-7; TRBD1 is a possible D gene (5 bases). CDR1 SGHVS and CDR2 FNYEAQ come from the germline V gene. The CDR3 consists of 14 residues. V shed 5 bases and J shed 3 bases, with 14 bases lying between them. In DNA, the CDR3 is TGTGCCAGCAGCCCAGGGAAGGTAGGCTACGAGCAGTACTTC. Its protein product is CASSPGKVGYEQYF.

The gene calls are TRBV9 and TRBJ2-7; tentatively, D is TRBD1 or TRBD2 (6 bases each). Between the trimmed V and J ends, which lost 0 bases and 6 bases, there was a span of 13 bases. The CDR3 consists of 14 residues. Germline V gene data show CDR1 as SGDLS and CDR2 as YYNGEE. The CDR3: CASSVGLRGREQYF. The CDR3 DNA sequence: TGTGCCAGCAGCGTAGGTTTACGGGGGCGCGAGCAGTACTTC.

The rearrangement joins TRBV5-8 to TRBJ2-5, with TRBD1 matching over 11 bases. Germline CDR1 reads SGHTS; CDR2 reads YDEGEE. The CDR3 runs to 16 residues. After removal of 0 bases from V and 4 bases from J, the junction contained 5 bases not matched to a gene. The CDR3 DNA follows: TGTGCCAGCAGCTTGGGCCGGACAGGGGGCGCAGAGACCCAGTACTTC. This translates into CASSLGRTGGAETQYF.

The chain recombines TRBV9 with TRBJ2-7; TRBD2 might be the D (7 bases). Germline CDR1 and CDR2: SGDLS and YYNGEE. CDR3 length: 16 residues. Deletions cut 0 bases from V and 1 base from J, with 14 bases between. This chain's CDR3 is CASSVAAGGLSYEQYF. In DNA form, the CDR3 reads TGTGCCAGCAGCGTAGCTGCCGGGGGGCTATCCTACGAGCAGTACTTC.